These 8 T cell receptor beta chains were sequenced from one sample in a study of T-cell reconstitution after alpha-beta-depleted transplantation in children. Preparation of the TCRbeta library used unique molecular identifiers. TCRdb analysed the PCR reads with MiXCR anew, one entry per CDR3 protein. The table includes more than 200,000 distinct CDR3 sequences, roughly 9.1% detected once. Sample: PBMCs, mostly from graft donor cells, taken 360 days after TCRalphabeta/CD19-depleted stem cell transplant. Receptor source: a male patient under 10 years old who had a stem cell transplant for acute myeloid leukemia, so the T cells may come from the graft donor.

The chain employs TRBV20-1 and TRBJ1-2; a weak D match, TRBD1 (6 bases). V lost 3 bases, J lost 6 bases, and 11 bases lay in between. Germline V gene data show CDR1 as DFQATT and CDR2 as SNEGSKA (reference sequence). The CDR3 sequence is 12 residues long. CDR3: CSASLGAHGYTF. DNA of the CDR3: TGCAGTGCTAGTTTGGGGGCCCATGGCTACACCTTC.

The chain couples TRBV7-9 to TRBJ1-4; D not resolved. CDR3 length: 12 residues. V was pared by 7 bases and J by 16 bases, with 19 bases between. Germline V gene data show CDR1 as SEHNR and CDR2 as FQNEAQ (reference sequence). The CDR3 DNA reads TGTGCCAGCACCATCATAAGCGGTAGGGCGTTTTTT. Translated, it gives CASTIISGRAFF.

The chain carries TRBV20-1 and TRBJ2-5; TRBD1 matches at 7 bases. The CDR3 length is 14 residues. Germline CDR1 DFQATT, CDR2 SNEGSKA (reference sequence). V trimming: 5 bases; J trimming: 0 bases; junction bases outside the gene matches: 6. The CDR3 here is CSAATGVYQETQYF. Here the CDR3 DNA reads TGCAGTGCTGCAACAGGGGTGTACCAAGAGACCCAGTACTTC.

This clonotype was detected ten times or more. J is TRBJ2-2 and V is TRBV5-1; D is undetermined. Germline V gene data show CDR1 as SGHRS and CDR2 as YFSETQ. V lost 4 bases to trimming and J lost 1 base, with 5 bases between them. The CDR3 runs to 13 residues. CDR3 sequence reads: CASSPQNTGELFF. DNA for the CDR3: TGCGCCAGCAGCCCACAGAACACCGGGGAGCTGTTTTTT.

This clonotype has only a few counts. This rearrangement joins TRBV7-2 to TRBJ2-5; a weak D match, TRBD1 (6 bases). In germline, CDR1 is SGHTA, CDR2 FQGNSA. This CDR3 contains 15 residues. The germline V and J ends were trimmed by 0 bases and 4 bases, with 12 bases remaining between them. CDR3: CASSLAHRVRETQYF. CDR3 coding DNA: TGTGCCAGCAGCTTAGCCCACAGGGTGAGAGAGACCCAGTACTTC.

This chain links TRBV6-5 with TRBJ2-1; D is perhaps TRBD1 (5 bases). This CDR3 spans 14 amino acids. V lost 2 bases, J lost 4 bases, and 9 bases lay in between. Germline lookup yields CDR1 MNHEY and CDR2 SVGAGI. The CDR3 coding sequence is TGTGCCAGCAGTTACGACGACAGATACAATGAGCAGTTCTTC. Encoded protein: CASSYDDRYNEQFF.

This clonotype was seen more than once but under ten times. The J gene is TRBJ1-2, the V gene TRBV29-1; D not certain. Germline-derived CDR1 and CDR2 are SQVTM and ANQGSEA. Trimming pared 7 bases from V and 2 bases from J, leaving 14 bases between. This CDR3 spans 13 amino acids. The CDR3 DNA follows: TGCAGCGCCCGGAGGGCACAAAACTATGGCTACACCTTC. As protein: CSARRAQNYGYTF.

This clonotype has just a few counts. The chain's CDR3 is CSASVGDYEQYV. CDR3 nucleotide sequence: TGCAGTGCTAGCGTCGGGGACTACGAGCAGTACGTC. The rearrangement uses TRBV20-1 and TRBJ2-7, with a possible D match to TRBD2 (5 bases). Germline V gene lookup returns CDR1 DFQATT and CDR2 SNEGSKA (reference sequence). Trimming removed 3 bases from V and 3 bases from J, with 9 bases in between. The CDR3 covers 12 residues.